Listed below are T cell receptor beta chains from one sample, sequenced in a study of beta chain features in type 1 diabetes. The table came from immunoSEQ multiplex PCR; TCRdb's copy has only in-frame clones and leaves some out. The top ten hold roughly 6.7% of the sample, which has under 400,000 clones, around 15% seen once. The sequencing sample was made of central memory CD4+ T cells from blood. All receptors come from a man younger than 45 in good health. CDR3s include the opening cysteine and the closing phenylalanine or tryptophan. D genes are given only for firm matches.

J: TRBJ2-3; D: -; V: TRBV7-3; CDR3: CASSLTDTQYF
J: TRBJ1-6; D: -; V: TRBV6-5; CDR3: CASSDERRNSPLHF
J: TRBJ2-3; D: -; V: TRBV6-6; CDR3: CASRTNGMTDTQYF
J: TRBJ1-5; D: -; V: TRBV7-2; CDR3: CASSLVPGNQPQHF
J: TRBJ2-1; D: -; V: TRBV5-4; CDR3: CASSLPGRDNEQFF
J: TRBJ1-4; D: -; V: TRBV19; CDR3: CASSRGDSTNEKLFF
J: TRBJ2-5; D: -; V: TRBV6-1; CDR3: CASQGSETQYF
J: TRBJ2-1; D: -; V: TRBV5-6; CDR3: CASSFWGTVRNEQFF
J: TRBJ2-1; D: TRBD2; V: TRBV9; CDR3: CASSVAGQRGYNEQFF
J: TRBJ2-5; D: -; V: TRBV5-1; CDR3: CASTLDGTEETQYF
J: TRBJ2-1; D: -; V: TRBV7-7; CDR3: CASSWGVSYNEQFF
J: TRBJ1-1; D: -; V: TRBV18; CDR3: CASSTGVFDTEAFF
J: TRBJ2-2; D: -; V: TRBV6-6; CDR3: CASILQGDTGELFF